Listed below are T cell receptor beta chains from one sample, sequenced in a study of OX40 agonist ivuxolimab in advanced cancers. The protocol was immunoSEQ multiplex PCR, while the TCRdb copy is restricted to in-frame clones and leaves out a portion. The data show some 83,000 clones, around 84% seen once. The sequenced sample was CD4+ or CD8+ T cells sorted from blood, obtained in a trial of the OX40 agonist ivuxolimab. The source is an adult with an advanced solid tumor such as melanoma, head and neck, liver or kidney cancer. CDR3s include the opening cysteine and the closing phenylalanine or tryptophan. A D gene is named only where the DNA matches it firmly. Clone size appears in some rows only: once, few, many, or a class for an expanded clone.

v_call	j_call	clone_size	d_call	cdr3_aa	cdr3_nt
TRBV5-6	TRBJ2-3	once	.	CASSLSMGSTDTQYF	TGTGCCAGCAGCTTGTCGATGGGTAGCACAGATACGCAGTATTTT
TRBV19	TRBJ1-4	.	.	CASSTGSSTNEKLFF	TGTGCCAGTAGTACAGGGTCCTCAACTAATGAAAAACTGTTTTTT
TRBV11-2	TRBJ2-3	.	.	CASSLEGRRGTDTQYF	TGTGCCAGCAGCTTAGAGGGGCGGAGGGGCACAGATACGCAGTATTTT
TRBV7-8	TRBJ2-1	once	.	CASSLRDASSYNEQFF	TGTGCCAGCAGCTTAAGGGATGCCAGCTCCTACAATGAGCAGTTCTTC
TRBV5-1	TRBJ1-3	.	.	CASSLVSGTGNTIYF	TGCGCCAGCAGCTTGGTATCGGGAACTGGAAACACCATATATTTT
TRBV5-6	TRBJ2-1	.	.	CASSLSRPHGFLRDEQFF	TGTGCCAGCAGCTTGTCTCGTCCCCATGGGTTTCTTCGGGATGAGCAGTTCTTC
TRBV4-3	TRBJ2-1	.	.	CASSQMTGTGPSYNEQFF	TGCGCCAGCAGCCAAATGACCGGAACGGGACCCTCCTACAATGAGCAGTTCTTC
TRBV6-5	TRBJ1-2	once	.	CASSPETQDYGYTF	TGTGCCAGCAGTCCAGAGACCCAGGACTATGGCTACACCTTC
TRBV5-1	TRBJ2-2	.	TRBD1	CASSSSSGTANTGELFF	TGCGCCAGCAGCTCCTCCTCGGGGACAGCGAACACCGGGGAGCTGTTTTTT
TRBV6-5	TRBJ1-1	.	.	CASSWVSVNTEAFF	TGTGCCAGCAGTTGGGTGTCGGTGAACACTGAAGCTTTCTTT
TRBV2	TRBJ2-3	once	TRBD2	CASQEGLAGGGDTQYF	TGTGCCAGCCAGGAGGGACTAGCGGGGGGAGGGGATACGCAGTATTTT
TRBV5-1	TRBJ2-1	.	TRBD1	CASSNGQEEDEQFF	TGCGCCAGCAGCAACGGACAGGAGGAAGATGAGCAGTTCTTC
TRBV29-1	TRBJ1-1	.	.	CSGRRLAGTEAFF	TGCAGCGGGCGAAGGCTGGCCGGTACTGAAGCTTTCTTT
TRBV2	TRBJ2-3	.	.	CASSPTTDTQYF	TGTGCCAGCAGTCCCACCACAGATACGCAGTATTTT
TRBV30	TRBJ1-1	.	.	CAWRGGVAEAFF	TGTGCCTGGAGGGGCGGGGTCGCTGAAGCTTTCTTT
TRBV6-5	TRBJ1-1	.	.	CASSYQGERTEAFF	TGTGCCAGCAGTTACCAAGGGGAGAGGACTGAAGCTTTCTTT
TRBV7-8	TRBJ1-1	.	TRBD1	CASSLGGTGALNTEAFF	TGTGCCAGCAGCTTAGGTGGGACAGGGGCCTTGAACACTGAAGCTTTCTTT
TRBV20-1	TRBJ2-7	.	.	CSARVMLREYF	TGCAGTGCTAGAGTTATGCTCAGGGAGTACTTC
TRBV7-3	TRBJ1-6	.	.	CASSLGNPNSPLHF	TGTGCCAGCAGCTTAGGGAACCCCAATTCACCCCTCCACTTT
TRBV19	TRBJ2-1	once	.	CATRRGAISHFNEQFF	TGTGCCACCCGAAGGGGGGCAATATCTCACTTCAATGAGCAGTTCTTC
TRBV6-5	TRBJ1-1	.	.	CASSVTWGSEAFF	TGTGCCAGCAGCGTTACTTGGGGCTCTGAAGCTTTCTTT
TRBV6-6	TRBJ2-4	.	.	CASTPRAGNIQYF	TGTGCCAGCACCCCCAGGGCGGGGAACATTCAGTACTTC